Below, 26 T cell receptor beta chains from the same sample are listed, as sequenced in a study of CD8 T cells in Susac syndrome. With random hexamers, reverse transcription was performed on roughly 0.5 to 1 ug of RNA. Each CDR3 protein gets one entry after TCRdb re-called the immunoSEQ multiplex PCR reads with MiXCR. The sample comprises tens of thousands of distinct CDR3 sequences, around 96% of which are singletons, and around 0.11% rests with the top ten. Sample: CD4+ T cells from PBMCs. The receptor source for this set is a human donor with multiple sclerosis.

J is TRBJ2-5 and V is TRBV2; TRBD2 matches 14 bases. The CDR3 is 15 residues long. Germline lookup yields CDR1 SNHLY and CDR2 FYNNEI. J lost 5 bases, V lost 5 bases, and 4 bases had no gene match. This CDR3 reads CASSRLAGGRETQYF. CDR3 DNA sequence: TGTGCCAGCAGTCGACTAGCGGGGGGGCGGGAGACCCAGTACTTC.

This clonotype was seen once. This chain links TRBV7-2 with TRBJ1-1; D unclear. The CDR3 loop spans 15 amino acids. The V end lost 2 bases, the J end lost 0 bases, and 10 bases lay between the germline ends. Germline V lookup: CDR1 SGHTA, CDR2 FQGNSA. The CDR3 is CASSLNPGMNTEAFF. Here the CDR3 DNA reads TGTGCCAGCAGCTTAAACCCGGGCATGAACACTGAAGCTTTCTTT.

The chain uses TRBV2 and TRBJ1-1; D is unresolved. CDR1 SNHLY and CDR2 FYNNEI come from the germline V gene. The CDR3 spans 12 residues. V was cut by 6 bases and J by 1 base, with 6 bases left in between. DNA of the CDR3: TGTGCCAGCAGGGTAAAGAACACTGAAGCTTTCTTT. This translates into CASRVKNTEAFF. The full variable domain, its missing parts supplied by reference TRBV2 and TRBJ1-1, is EPEVTQTPSHQVTQMGQEVILRCVPISNHLYFYWYRQILGQKVEFLVSFYNNEISEKSEIFDDQFSVERPDGSNFTLKIRSTKLEDSAMYFCASRVKNTEAFFGQGTRLTVV.

This chain connects TRBV4-3 to TRBJ2-1; D ambiguous. Deletions cut 0 bases from V and 15 bases from J, with 18 bases between. Germline loops: CDR1 LGHNA, CDR2 YSLEER. CDR3 size: 14 residues. In nucleotides, the CDR3 is TGCGCCAGCAGCCAAGATCTCGGCTCTAGTGACCCGTTCTTC. The encoded protein is CASSQDLGSSDPFF.

This chain links TRBV5-4 with TRBJ2-3; the D is unclear. Trimming removed 0 bases from V and 2 bases from J, with 13 bases in between. The CDR3 covers 16 residues. Germline loops: CDR1 SGHNT, CDR2 YYREEE (reference sequence). This CDR3 reads CASSLVTHGPTDTQYF. For the CDR3, the DNA is TGTGCCAGCAGCTTGGTTACCCACGGGCCCACAGATACGCAGTATTTT.

The gene calls are TRBV7-8 and TRBJ2-1; D is possibly TRBD1 or TRBD2 (5 bases each). This CDR3 contains 14 residues. Germline-derived CDR1 and CDR2 are SGHVS and FQNEAQ. V lost 1 base and J lost 10, with 14 bases in between. Written as DNA, the CDR3 is TGTGCCAGCAGCTTAGGCTCCGGGACCAGCGAGCAGTTCTTC. This codes for CASSLGSGTSEQFF. The full variable domain, in which reference TRBV7-8 and TRBJ2-1 provide the parts outside the CDR3, is GAGVSQSPRYKVAKRGQDVALRCDPISGHVSLFWYQQALGQGPEFLTYFQNEAQLDKSGLPSDRFFAERPEGSVSTLKIQRTQQEDSAVYLCASSLGSGTSEQFFGPGTRLTVL.

The V call is TRBV3-1, the J call TRBJ2-1, with D uncertain. In germline, CDR1 is LGHDT, CDR2 YNNKEL (reference sequence). The CDR3 loop spans 11 amino acids. V gave up 1 base and J gave up 13 bases, with 8 bases separating them. CDR3 bases: TGTGCCAGCAGCCAAGGAATATCCCAGTTCTTC. This translates into CASSQGISQFF.

The chain couples TRBV6-5 to TRBJ2-7; 10 bases fit TRBD1. The CDR3 consists of 14 residues. Unmatched junction bases numbered 7, after V lost 5 bases and J lost 6 bases. The V gene's germline CDR1 is MNHEY and CDR2 SVGAGI. CDR3 sequence reads: CASSTDRGRVEQYF. CDR3 DNA: TGTGCCAGCAGTACTGACAGGGGGCGCGTCGAGCAGTACTTC.

The rearrangement uses TRBV20-1 and TRBJ1-1; TRBD1 might be the D (5 bases). Germline CDR1 DFQATT, CDR2 SNEGSKA (reference sequence). The V end was cut by 4 bases, the J end by 4 bases, with 10 bases between. The CDR3 is 12 residues long. For the CDR3, the DNA is TGCAGTGCTACAGGGTTCGTCACTGAAGCTTTCTTT. This translates into CSATGFVTEAFF.

The chain joins TRBV7-2 to TRBJ2-3, with a weak D call TRBD2 (5 bases). The CDR3 is 14 amino acids. The V gene's germline CDR1 is SGHTA and CDR2 FQGNSA. V was clipped by 5 bases and J by 2 bases, with 11 bases between them. CDR3 sequence reads: CASSKSGLTDTQYF. The CDR3 DNA reads TGTGCCAGCAGCAAAAGCGGACTCACAGATACGCAGTATTTT. Full variable domain (remainder filled in from reference TRBV7-2 and TRBJ2-3): GAGVSQSPSNKVTEKGKDVELRCDPISGHTALYWYRQSLGQGLEFLIYFQGNSAPDKSGLPSDRFSAERTGGSVSTLTIQRTQQEDSAVYLCASSKSGLTDTQYFGPGTRLTVL.

The chain carries TRBV2 and TRBJ1-2; D is ambiguous. The V end was cut by 5 bases, the J end by 0 bases, with 13 bases between. The germline gives CDR1 SNHLY, CDR2 FYNNEI. The CDR3 is 15 amino acids. The CDR3 protein is CASSPPDGSNYGYTF. As DNA, the CDR3 is TGTGCCAGCAGTCCTCCGGACGGATCTAACTATGGCTACACCTTC.

The J gene is TRBJ2-3, the V gene TRBV9; D uncertain. This CDR3 contains 12 residues. The V gene's germline CDR1 is SGDLS and CDR2 YYNGEE. Trimming removed 4 bases from V and 6 bases from J, with 9 bases in between. The CDR3 loop is CASSPTEDTQYF. The CDR3 DNA reads TGTGCCAGCAGCCCAACGGAGGATACGCAGTATTTT.

The sample holds one count of this clonotype. The chain combines TRBV29-1 with TRBJ2-5; no clear D gene. CDR1 is SQVTM and CDR2 is ANQGSEA in the germline V gene. Trimming removed 4 bases from V and 0 bases from J, with 15 bases in between. The CDR3 length is 15 residues. The CDR3 here is CSVGELVTDQETQYF. CDR3 nucleotides: TGCAGCGTTGGTGAATTAGTAACAGACCAAGAGACCCAGTACTTC.

The rearrangement uses TRBV5-4 and TRBJ2-3; 9 nucleotides agree with TRBD2. CDR1 is SGHNT and CDR2 is YYREEE in the germline V gene (reference sequence). The length of the CDR3 is 15 residues. V shed 4 bases and J 7 bases; nucleotides not matched to a gene: 10. In DNA, the CDR3 is TGTGCCAGCAGCCGCGCAGGCGGGGGGGCCTATACGCAGTATTTT. Amino acid sequence: CASSRAGGGAYTQYF.

The gene calls are TRBV7-9 and TRBJ2-5, with D maybe TRBD2 (5 bases). This CDR3 has 13 amino acids. V lost 7 bases and J lost 5, with 14 bases in between. Germline V lookup: CDR1 SEHNR, CDR2 FQNEAQ (reference sequence). The CDR3 nucleotides read TGTGCCAGCACAAAGGAGGTGCCGGAGACCCAGTACTTC. It specifies CASTKEVPETQYF. Together with reference TRBV7-9 and TRBJ2-5, the CDR3 gives the full variable domain: DTGVSQNPRHKITKRGQNVTFRCDPISEHNRLYWYRQTLGQGPEFLTYFQNEAQLEKSRLLSDRFSAERPKGSFSTLEIQRTEQGDSAMYLCASTKEVPETQYFGPGTRLLVL.

The J gene is TRBJ1-6, the V gene TRBV7-2; D is uncertain. The germline V gene encodes CDR1 SGHTA and CDR2 FQGNSA. This CDR3 spans 15 amino acids. V dropped 6 bases and J dropped 0 bases, with 9 bases sitting between them. CDR3 sequence (DNA): TGTGCCAGCAGTCCAGCAATCTCCTATAATTCACCCCTCCACTTT. It encodes CASSPAISYNSPLHF. Using reference TRBV7-2 and TRBJ1-6 for the parts outside the CDR3, the full variable domain is GAGVSQSPSNKVTEKGKDVELRCDPISGHTALYWYRQSLGQGLEFLIYFQGNSAPDKSGLPSDRFSAERTGGSVSTLTIQRTQQEDSAVYLCASSPAISYNSPLHFGNGTRLTVT.

The genes are TRBV19 and TRBJ2-7; TRBD1 matches 7 bases. V gave up 6 bases and J gave up 10 bases; unmatched junction bases: 9. The CDR3 has 12 residues. The germline V gene has CDR1 LNHDA and CDR2 SQIVND (reference sequence). DNA of the CDR3: TGTGCCAGTAGCCAAGAGGGGACAGTACAGTACTTC. Translation: CASSQEGTVQYF.

Here the CDR3 DNA reads TGCAGTGCTACTAGCGGGGGGCTGAATGAGCAGTTCTTC. Translated, it gives CSATSGGLNEQFF. The chain recombines TRBV20-1 with TRBJ2-1; 11 positions agree with TRBD2. Germline trimming cut 4 bases from V and 7 bases from J; bases unmatched to any gene: 3. The germline V gene encodes CDR1 DFQATT and CDR2 SNEGSKA (reference sequence). The CDR3 totals 13 residues.

V is TRBV20-1 and J is TRBJ2-3; 11 bases are shared with TRBD2. After removal of 6 bases from V and 3 bases from J, the junction contained 8 bases not matched to a gene. The CDR3 has 15 residues. CDR1 is DFQATT, CDR2 SNEGSKA, per germline (reference sequence). The CDR3 DNA sequence: TGCAGTGCGGCTGGACTAGCGGGTGTGACAGATACGCAGTATTTT. This sequence encodes CSAAGLAGVTDTQYF.

The gene calls are TRBV24-1 and TRBJ2-7; TRBD1 matches 8 bases. Unmatched junction bases numbered 7, after V lost 0 bases and J lost 7 bases. Germline assignment: CDR1 KGHDR and CDR2 SFDVKD. This CDR3 has 15 amino acids. CDR3 in amino acids: CATSDLHGQGQEQYF. The CDR3 DNA is TGTGCCACCAGTGATTTGCACGGACAGGGTCAAGAGCAGTACTTC.

The chain couples TRBV30 to TRBJ1-1; D is ambiguous. V lost 1 base to trimming and J lost 2 bases, with 11 bases between them. Germline V gene sequence: CDR1 GTSNPN, CDR2 SVGIG (reference sequence). The CDR3 runs to 14 residues. The DNA for the CDR3 is TGTGCCTGGAGTGATCGTCCCCCAAACACTGAAGCTTTCTTT. Translating gives CAWSDRPPNTEAFF.

The chain carries TRBV12-3 or TRBV12-4 and TRBJ1-2; no definite D call. The CDR3 has 13 residues. V gave up 7 bases and J gave up 4 bases, with 13 bases separating them. DNA of the CDR3: TGTGCCAGCACCTCCTGGGTTTTCTATGGCTACACCTTC. The encoded protein is CASTSWVFYGYTF.

V and J are TRBV3-1 and TRBJ2-3; D unclear. V was cut by 5 bases and J by 3 bases, with 12 bases left in between. The CDR3 is 14 amino acids. Germline V lookup: CDR1 LGHDT, CDR2 YNNKEL (reference sequence). The CDR3 DNA is TGTGCCAGCAGCTCCATCGGACGGACAGATACGCAGTATTTT. This gives the protein CASSSIGRTDTQYF.

The genes are TRBV12-3 or TRBV12-4 and TRBJ2-3; perhaps TRBD1 as D (5 bases). Between the trimmed V and J ends, which lost 3 bases and 2 bases, there was a span of 12 bases. This CDR3 is 15 amino acids long. DNA of the CDR3: TGTGCCAGCAGTTTGGGGCGTACGAACACAGATACGCAGTATTTT. Its protein is CASSLGRTNTDTQYF.

This chain connects TRBV11-3 to TRBJ1-2; D remains unclear. This CDR3 is built from 13 residues. Looked up from germline, CDR1 is SGHNT and CDR2 is YENEEA. The V gene lost 5 bases and the J gene lost 8 bases, with 15 bases spanning the gap. CDR3 DNA sequence: TGTGCCAGCAGCGCAAACACGGTTGGAGGCTACACCTTC. It codes for CASSANTVGGYTF.

The CDR3 DNA reads TGTGCCAGCAGCTTGTGGGGGAGTGCTGAAGCTTTCTTT. This codes for CASSLWGSAEAFF. The V gene is TRBV7-3, the J gene TRBJ1-1, with D possibly TRBD1 on 5 matching bases. The CDR3 has 13 amino acids. Germline lookup yields CDR1 SGHTA and CDR2 FQGTGA. The V and J ends lost 3 bases and 6 bases respectively, with 11 bases between them.